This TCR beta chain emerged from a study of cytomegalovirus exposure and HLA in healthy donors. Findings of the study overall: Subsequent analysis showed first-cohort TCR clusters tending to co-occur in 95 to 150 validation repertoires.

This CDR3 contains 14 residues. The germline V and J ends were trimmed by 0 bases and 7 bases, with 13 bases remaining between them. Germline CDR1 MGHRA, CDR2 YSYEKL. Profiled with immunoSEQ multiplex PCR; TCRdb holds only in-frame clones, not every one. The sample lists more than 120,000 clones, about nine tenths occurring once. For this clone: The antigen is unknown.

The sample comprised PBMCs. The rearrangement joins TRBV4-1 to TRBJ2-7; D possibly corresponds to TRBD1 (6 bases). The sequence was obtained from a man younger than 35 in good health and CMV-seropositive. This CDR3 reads CASSQETGPGEQYF. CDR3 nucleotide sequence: TGCGCCAGCAGCCAAGAAACAGGGCCGGGGGAGCAGTACTTC.